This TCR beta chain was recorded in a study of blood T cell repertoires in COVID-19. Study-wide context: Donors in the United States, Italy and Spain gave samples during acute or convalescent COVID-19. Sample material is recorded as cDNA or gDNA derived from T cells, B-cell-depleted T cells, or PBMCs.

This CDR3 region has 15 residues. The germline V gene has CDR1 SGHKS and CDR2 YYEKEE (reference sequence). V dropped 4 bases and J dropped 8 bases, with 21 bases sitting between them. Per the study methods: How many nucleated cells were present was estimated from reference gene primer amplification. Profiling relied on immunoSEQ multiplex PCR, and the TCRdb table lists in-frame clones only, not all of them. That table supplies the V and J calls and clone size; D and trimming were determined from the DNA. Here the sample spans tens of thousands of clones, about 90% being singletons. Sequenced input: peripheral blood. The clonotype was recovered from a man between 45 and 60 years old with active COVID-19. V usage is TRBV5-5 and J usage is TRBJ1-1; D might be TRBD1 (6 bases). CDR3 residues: CASSPGGGAAWEAFF. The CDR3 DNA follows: TGTGCCAGCAGCCCTGGGGGGGGCGCCGCGTGGGAAGCTTTCTTT.